This T cell receptor (beta chain) emerged from a study of cytomegalovirus exposure and HLA in healthy donors. Primers included in the PCR were 60 Vbeta and 13 Jbeta primers. TCRdb keeps only in-frame clones here, not all; method: immunoSEQ multiplex PCR. Of about 90,000 clones listed, more than 60% were seen once; the top ten hold around 2%. This clone was seen a few times. J lost 3 bases, V lost 6 bases, and 10 bases had no gene match. This CDR3 comprises 15 residues. Looked up from germline, CDR1 is MNHEY and CDR2 is SMNVEV (reference sequence). V and J are TRBV27 and TRBJ1-2; 7 bases fit TRBD1. This sequence originates from a boy aged 10-17 years in good health and CMV-seronegative. Sample: PBMCs. The CDR3 spells CASSPFGGGDYGYTF. The CDR3 DNA follows: TGTGCCAGCAGCCCATTCGGAGGGGGCGACTATGGCTACACCTTC.